This T cell receptor (beta chain) was profiled in a study of radiation and T cells in renal cell carcinoma. The CDR3 is 18 amino acids. The ends were cut back, 5 bases at V and 3 bases at J, with 22 bases in the middle. Germline CDR1 is LNHDA and CDR2 is SQIVND (reference sequence). The study, taken as a whole, reports: Top tumor clonotypes rose in blood 2 weeks post-radiation, then contracted. Without pretreatment biopsies, baseline tumor clonotype presence was undetermined.

The time point here: blood 2 weeks post-SBRT. This sample's treatment: 15 Gy SBRT to primary tumor, nephrectomy 4 weeks later. Radiation-treated patients gave blood at baseline, week 2 and week 4. This renal cell carcinoma was of the clear cell type. Using immunoSEQ multiplex PCR, the repertoire was profiled, and TCRdb retains in-frame clones only, with some absent. In the table there are about 150,000 clones, about 91% of which are singletons. The count of this clone is one. Its antigen is undetermined. Sequenced material: blood, taken from a patient whose treatment included radiotherapy and nephrectomy. The rearrangement links TRBV19 to TRBJ1-4, with D possibly TRBD1 on 5 matching bases. The TCR was taken from a woman aged 50 to 65 with renal cell carcinoma. The CDR3 here is CASSHRGSSISANEKLFF. Here the CDR3 DNA reads TGTGCCAGTAGTCATAGGGGATCCTCTATCAGCGCTAATGAAAAACTGTTTTTT.